This T cell receptor (beta chain) was profiled in a study of blood T cell repertoires in COVID-19. Overall study: The study drew acute and convalescent COVID-19 samples from the United States, Italy and Spain. Sample material is recorded as cDNA or gDNA derived from T cells, B-cell-depleted T cells, or PBMCs.

In germline, CDR1 is SGHRS, CDR2 YFSETQ. V dropped 6 bases and J dropped 2; count of bases not matched to a gene: 6. This CDR3 is 14 amino acids long. Under the authors' procedure: Reference gene primer amplification yielded estimated nucleated cell counts. Assay: immunoSEQ multiplex PCR; the TCRdb copy retains only in-frame clones and omits some. Clone size and V and J calls were adopted from that table, with D and trimming inferred from the DNA. The sample consists of about 100,000 clones, about 88% of them appearing once. The chain has TRBV5-1 and TRBJ1-2; 8 bases line up with TRBD1. The sample comprised peripheral blood. The TCR originated in a man between 25 and 39 years old in a cohort sampled during active COVID-19. The chain's CDR3 is CASTKTGANYGYTF. In DNA, the CDR3 is TGCGCCAGCACTAAGACAGGGGCAAACTATGGCTACACCTTC.